This note documents a single T cell receptor (beta chain) sequence. The method was immunoSEQ multiplex PCR; TCRdb's version includes in-frame clones alone and lacks a portion of them. The data contain 100,000 to 150,000 clones, roughly 93% of them singletons. These data originate in a study of cytomegalovirus exposure and HLA in healthy donors. The overall study: The roughly 130 validation repertoires used the same platform as the roughly 700 first-cohort repertoires (as reported by a later analysis).

The clonotype originates from a woman aged 18 to 35 in good health and CMV-seronegative. What was sequenced was PBMCs.

The CDR3 region has the DNA TGTGCCATCACGACCACGGGGGGGGAGCAGTTCTTC. It codes for CAITTTGGEQFF. The chain combines TRBV27 with TRBJ2-1; 8 nucleotides match TRBD2. CDR1 and CDR2 (germline): MNHEY, SMNVEV (reference sequence). V dropped 10 bases and J dropped 10; count of bases not matched to a gene: 9. The CDR3 sequence is 12 residues long.